A selection of T cell receptor beta chains follows, all from one sample in a study of metastatic and nonmetastatic thyroid tumors. TCRdb reanalyzed the PCR reads with MiXCR. The sample contains fewer than 35,000 clones, roughly 30% of which appear only once. The sequencing sample was made of blood. Receptors originate from a female donor with papillary thyroid cancer or a benign thyroid nodule (not recorded which). Some clones in this sample may be carry-over from other donors' samples. CDR3s include the opening cysteine and the closing phenylalanine or tryptophan. Each record gives: D gene, clone size, J gene, V gene, CDR3 DNA, CDR3 protein. A D gene is named only where the DNA matches it firmly. Not every row has a clone size; where given, it reads once, few, many or a size class.

TRBD1,-,TRBJ1-6,TRBV6-2/TRBV6-3,TGTGCCAGCTCCGTTCAGGGGGCCCTTTCACCCCTCCACTTT,CASSVQGALSPLHF
-,many,TRBJ1-5,TRBV12-3/TRBV12-4,TGTGCCAGCACCTCCCAAGGGAATCAGCCCCAGCATTTT,CASTSQGNQPQHF
-,medium-sized,TRBJ1-2,TRBV6-2/TRBV6-3,TGTGCCAGCAGTCTAGCCCTTCGGGGCGATGGCTACACCTTC,CASSLALRGDGYTF
-,few,TRBJ2-2,TRBV6-5,TGTGCCAGCAGTTATGGCAGCACCGGGGAGCTGTTTTTT,CASSYGSTGELFF
-,-,TRBJ1-6,TRBV6-2/TRBV6-3,TGTGCCATCGGAAGGGGTACTAATTCACCCCTCCACTTT,CAIGRGTNSPLHF
-,-,TRBJ1-5,TRBV11-2,TGTGCCAGCAGCTTATTTAGCGATCAGCCCCAGCATTTT,CASSLFSDQPQHF
TRBD1,medium-sized,TRBJ1-5,TRBV6-1,TGTGCCAGCAGTGAAGCGGGGACAGGGAGCCAGCCCCAGCATTTT,CASSEAGTGSQPQHF
-,-,TRBJ2-2,TRBV5-1,TGCGCCAGCAGCTTTGAGTACACCGGGGAGCTGTTTTTT,CASSFEYTGELFF
-,few,TRBJ2-7,TRBV24-1,TGTGCCACCAGCGCGACCGGTACCTACGAGCAGTACTTC,CATSATGTYEQYF
TRBD2,-,TRBJ2-3,TRBV19,TGTGCCAGTAGTACACTACTAGCGGGAGACGTCGATACGCAGTATTTT,CASSTLLAGDVDTQYF
-,-,TRBJ2-6,TRBV18,TGTGCCAGCTCACCACCGGGCACCTCTGGGGCCAACGTCCTGACTTTC,CASSPPGTSGANVLTF